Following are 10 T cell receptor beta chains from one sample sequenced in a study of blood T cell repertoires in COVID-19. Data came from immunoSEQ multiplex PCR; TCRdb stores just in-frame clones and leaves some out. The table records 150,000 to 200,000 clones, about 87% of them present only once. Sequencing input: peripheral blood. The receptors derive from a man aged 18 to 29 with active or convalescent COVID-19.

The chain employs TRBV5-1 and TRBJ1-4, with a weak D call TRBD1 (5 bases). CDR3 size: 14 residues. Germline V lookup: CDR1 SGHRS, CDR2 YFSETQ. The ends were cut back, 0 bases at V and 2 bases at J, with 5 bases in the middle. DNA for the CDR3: TGCGCCAGCAGCTTGGGGGGCACTAATGAAAAACTGTTTTTT. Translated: CASSLGGTNEKLFF.

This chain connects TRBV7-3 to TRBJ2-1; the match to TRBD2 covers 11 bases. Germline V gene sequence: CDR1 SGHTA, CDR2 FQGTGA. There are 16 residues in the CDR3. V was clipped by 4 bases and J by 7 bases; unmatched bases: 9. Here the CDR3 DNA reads TGTGCCAGCAGCTCCCGTCGGACTAGCGGGCCGAATGAGCAGTTCTTC. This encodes CASSSRRTSGPNEQFF.

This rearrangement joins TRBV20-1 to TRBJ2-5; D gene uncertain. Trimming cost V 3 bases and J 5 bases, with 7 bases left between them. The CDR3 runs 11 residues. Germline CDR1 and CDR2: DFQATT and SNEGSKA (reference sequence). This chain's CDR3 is CSASNGETQYF. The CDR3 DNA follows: TGCAGTGCTAGTAATGGCGAGACCCAGTACTTC.

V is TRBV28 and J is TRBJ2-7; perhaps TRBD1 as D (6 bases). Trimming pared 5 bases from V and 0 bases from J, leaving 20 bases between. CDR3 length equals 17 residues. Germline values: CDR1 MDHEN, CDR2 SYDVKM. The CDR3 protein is CASSPVGTTGISYEQYV. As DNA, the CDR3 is TGTGCCAGCAGTCCGGTGGGGACGACAGGAATCTCCTACGAGCAGTACGTC.

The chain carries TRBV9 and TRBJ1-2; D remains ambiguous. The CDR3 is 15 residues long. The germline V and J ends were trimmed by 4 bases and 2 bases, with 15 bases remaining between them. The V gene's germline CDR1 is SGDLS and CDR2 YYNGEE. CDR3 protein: CASSPTADLNYGYTF. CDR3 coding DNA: TGTGCCAGCAGCCCGACTGCAGACCTAAACTATGGCTACACCTTC.

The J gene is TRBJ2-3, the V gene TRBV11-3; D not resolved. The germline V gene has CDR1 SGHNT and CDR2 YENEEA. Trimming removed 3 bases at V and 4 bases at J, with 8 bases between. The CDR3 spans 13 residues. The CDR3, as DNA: TGTGCCAGCAGCTTCAGACTCTCAGATACGCAGTATTTT. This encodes CASSFRLSDTQYF.

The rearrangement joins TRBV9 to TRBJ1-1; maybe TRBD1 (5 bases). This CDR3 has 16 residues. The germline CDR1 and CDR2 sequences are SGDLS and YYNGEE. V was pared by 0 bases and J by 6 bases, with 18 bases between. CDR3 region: CASSVEGARSRAEAFF. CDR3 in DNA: TGTGCCAGCAGCGTAGAAGGGGCCAGGTCTCGGGCTGAAGCTTTCTTT.

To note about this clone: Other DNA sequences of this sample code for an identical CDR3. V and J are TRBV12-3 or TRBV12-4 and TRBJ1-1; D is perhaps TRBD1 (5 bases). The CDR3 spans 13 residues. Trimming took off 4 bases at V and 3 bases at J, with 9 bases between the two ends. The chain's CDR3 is CASSSLGDTEAFF. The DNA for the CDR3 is TGTGCCAGCAGTTCTCTAGGGGACACTGAAGCTTTCTTT.

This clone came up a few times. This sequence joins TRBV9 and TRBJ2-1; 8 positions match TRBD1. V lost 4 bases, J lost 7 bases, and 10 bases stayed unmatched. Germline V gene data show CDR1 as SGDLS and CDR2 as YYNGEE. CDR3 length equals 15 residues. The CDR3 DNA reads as TGTGCCAGCAGCCTAACCGGGACAGGCCCTAATGAGCAGTTCTTC. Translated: CASSLTGTGPNEQFF.

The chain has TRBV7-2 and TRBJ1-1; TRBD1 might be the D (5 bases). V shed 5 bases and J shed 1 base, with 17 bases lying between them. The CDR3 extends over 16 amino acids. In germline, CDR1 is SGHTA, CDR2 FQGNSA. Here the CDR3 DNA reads TGTGCCAGCAGCCCCGGGCAGGGCCCGGGGAACACTGAAGCTTTCTTT. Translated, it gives CASSPGQGPGNTEAFF.